A single sample gave rise to the 31 T cell receptor beta chains below, sequenced in a study of human T cells and chemical hapten exposure. Time point here: patch test 1, 2 weeks after DPC sensitization. The treatment here: therapeutic diphenylcyclopropenone sensitization with weekly scalp DPC. TCRdb re-called the RACE reads with MiXCR, one entry per CDR3 protein. The table shows about 74,000 distinct CDR3 sequences, with about 31% occurring only once. The material sequenced was whole blood, taken in connection with sensitization to the hapten diphenylcyclopropenone (DPC). The receptors derive from a man aged 40-50 years with alopecia areata. Some clones in this sample may be carry-over from other donors' samples.

The CDR3 loop reads CSAPTGMSYEQYF. The CDR3 nucleotides are TGCAGTGCCCCGACAGGGATGTCCTACGAGCAGTACTTC. The genes are TRBV20-1 and TRBJ2-7, with TRBD1 matching over 7 bases. CDR1 is DFQATT, CDR2 SNEGSKA, per germline (reference sequence). This CDR3 region has 13 residues. The V segment lost 6 bases and the J segment 1 base; nucleotides outside the gene matches: 6.

The V gene is TRBV3-1, the J gene TRBJ2-5, with no clear D. The CDR3 totals 14 residues. Germline CDR1 LGHDT, CDR2 YNNKEL (reference sequence). Deletions cut 4 bases from V and 1 base from J, with 10 bases between. The CDR3 nucleotides read TGTGCCAGCAGCCTAAGTGGCCCCCAAGAGACCCAGTACTTC. Protein: CASSLSGPQETQYF.

This sequence joins TRBV7-9 and TRBJ2-1; 8 bases align to TRBD2. Germline V gene lookup returns CDR1 SEHNR and CDR2 FQNEAQ (reference sequence). The V gene end was trimmed by 5 bases and the J gene end by 2 bases; junction bases not matched to a gene: 5. CDR3 size: 15 residues. The CDR3 region has the DNA TGTGCCAGCAGCCTACCGGGACTAGCCTACAATGAGCAGTTCTTC. Its translation is CASSLPGLAYNEQFF.

This clonotype showed up many times. The chain combines TRBV11-2 with TRBJ2-5, with 11 bases aligning to TRBD2. CDR1 SGHAT and CDR2 FQNNGV come from the germline V gene. This CDR3 is 15 amino acids long. V shed 1 base and J 6 bases; nucleotides not matched to a gene: 4. The CDR3 region is CASSLVLAGGKTQYF. CDR3 nucleotide sequence: TGTGCCAGCAGCTTAGTGCTAGCGGGAGGAAAGACCCAGTACTTC.

This clonotype showed up just a few times. The CDR3 region is CASTDFRLGEKLFF. The CDR3, as DNA: TGTGCCAGCACCGATTTTCGCTTGGGTGAAAAACTGTTTTTT. The V call is TRBV28, the J call TRBJ1-4, with unresolved D. Germline V gene data show CDR1 as MDHEN and CDR2 as SYDVKM. Trimming cost V 7 bases and J 7 bases, with 16 bases left between them. The CDR3 spans 14 residues.

The V gene is TRBV7-8, the J gene TRBJ2-2; perhaps TRBD2 as D (5 bases). The V and J ends lost 2 bases and 7 bases respectively, with 11 bases between them. The length of the CDR3 is 14 residues. The germline gives CDR1 SGHVS, CDR2 FQNEAQ. This chain's CDR3 is CASSLTGNDGELFF. As DNA, the CDR3 is TGTGCCAGCAGCTTAACGGGGAACGACGGGGAGCTGTTTTTT.

This clonotype has just a few counts. V usage is TRBV6-1 and J usage is TRBJ1-2; unclear D gene. V was clipped by 2 bases and J by 2 bases, with 6 bases between them. Germline loops: CDR1 MNHNS, CDR2 SASEGT. This CDR3 region has 13 residues. CDR3 nucleotide sequence: TGTGCCAGCAGTGAATTTCGAAACTATGGCTACACCTTC. It is translated as CASSEFRNYGYTF.

A word on this clonotype: Compared with germline, one end of the junction differs, possibly owing to a read error. The chain joins TRBV6-5 to TRBJ1-3; D remains unclear. CDR1 and CDR2 from the germline V gene are MNHEY and SVGAGI. The CDR3 contains 13 residues. The DNA of the CDR3 is TGTGCCAGCAGTGGGATCTCTGGAAACACCGTATATTTT. It specifies CASSGISGNTVYF.

The chain combines TRBV29-1 with TRBJ2-2; a possible D gene is TRBD2 (5 bases). The CDR3 sequence is 13 residues long. V shed 5 bases and J shed 5 bases, with 12 bases lying between them. Germline V lookup: CDR1 SQVTM, CDR2 ANQGSEA. This CDR3 reads CSVPERGTGELFF. CDR3 bases: TGCAGCGTTCCGGAAAGAGGGACCGGGGAGCTGTTTTTT.

The rearrangement links TRBV5-1 to TRBJ2-5; D might be TRBD2 (6 bases). Germline CDR1 is SGHRS and CDR2 is YFSETQ. Trimming took off 4 bases at V and 0 bases at J, with 13 bases between the two ends. This CDR3 comprises 15 residues. CDR3 bases: TGCGCCAGCAGCAAGGCGGGGACGTACCAAGAGACCCAGTACTTC. This encodes CASSKAGTYQETQYF. Based on the CDR3 plus reference TRBV5-1 and TRBJ2-5, the full variable domain is KAGVTQTPRYLIKTRGQQVTLSCSPISGHRSVSWYQQTPGQGLQFLFEYFSETQRNKGNFPGRFSGRQFSNSRSEMNVSTLELGDSALYLCASSKAGTYQETQYFGPGTRLLVL.

The chain employs TRBV7-8 and TRBJ1-6; D may be TRBD1 (6 bases). The CDR3 is 17 residues long. Germline CDR1 is SGHVS and CDR2 is FQNEAQ. The V end lost 4 bases, the J end lost 10 bases, and 23 bases lay between the germline ends. The DNA for the CDR3 is TGTGCCAGCAGCTCCCGGGGGGGCAGAATGGCGAAATCACCCCTCCACTTT. Protein: CASSSRGGRMAKSPLHF.

The sample holds a few counts of this clonotype. The V call is TRBV7-8, the J call TRBJ2-7; 10 nucleotides align to TRBD2. Germline V gene lookup returns CDR1 SGHVS and CDR2 FQNEAQ. V dropped 5 bases and J dropped 4; count of bases not matched to a gene: 8. The CDR3 contains 15 residues. As DNA, the CDR3 is TGTGCCAGCAGCCACGGGCTAGCGGGAGTTTACGAGCAGTACTTC. Protein sequence: CASSHGLAGVYEQYF.

The V gene is TRBV6-5, the J gene TRBJ2-7, with TRBD1 identical over 7 bases. This CDR3 spans 15 amino acids. CDR1 and CDR2 (germline): MNHEY, SVGAGI. V trimming: 6 bases; J trimming: 5 bases; junction bases outside the gene matches: 13. The CDR3: CASSPTGTPSDEQYF. The DNA for the CDR3 is TGTGCCAGCAGCCCGACAGGGACCCCTTCCGACGAGCAGTACTTC.

This clonotype appeared a few times. The rearrangement links TRBV20-1 to TRBJ1-2, with 8 positions matching TRBD1. Germline lookup yields CDR1 DFQATT and CDR2 SNEGSKA (reference sequence). There are 15 residues in the CDR3. With 6 bases clipped from V and 3 bases from J, the junction kept 12 bases outside the gene matches. This CDR3 is CSARGGTGSDYGYTF. The CDR3 coding sequence is TGCAGTGCCCGGGGCGGGACAGGATCTGACTATGGCTACACCTTC.

The genes are TRBV7-6 and TRBJ2-5; 10 bases map to TRBD2. The CDR3 sequence is 14 residues long. J was trimmed by 8 bases and V by 5 bases; bases with no gene match: 8. Germline CDR1 reads SGHVS; CDR2 reads FNYEAQ. CDR3 nucleotides: TGTGCCAGCAGCCGCGGGACTAGCGCTGACACCCAGTACTTC. Protein: CASSRGTSADTQYF.

This clonotype appeared a few times. This chain links TRBV5-1 with TRBJ1-3, with a tentative D call TRBD1 (5 bases). Germline V gives CDR1 SGHRS, CDR2 YFSETQ. The CDR3 contains 16 residues. The germline V and J ends were trimmed by 0 bases and 0 bases, with 10 bases remaining between them. CDR3 protein: CASSLAGRNSGNTIYF. The CDR3 nucleotides are TGCGCCAGCAGCTTGGCGGGACGGAACTCTGGAAACACCATATATTTT.

V usage is TRBV19 and J usage is TRBJ2-2; perhaps TRBD2 as D (5 bases). Germline V CDR1 and CDR2: LNHDA, SQIVND (reference sequence). V lost 10 bases and J lost 5, with 8 bases in between. The CDR3 length is 11 residues. As DNA, the CDR3 is TGTGCCACCGGGATGACCGGGGAGCTGTTTTTT. Protein: CATGMTGELFF.

This clonotype occurred a few times. The chain links TRBV7-2 to TRBJ1-6, with TRBD1 as a possible D gene (6 bases). Germline CDR1 is SGHTA and CDR2 is FQGNSA. The germline V and J ends were trimmed by 5 bases and 7 bases, with 15 bases remaining between them. The CDR3 is 15 amino acids. The CDR3 protein is CASSGRTVGNSPLHF. In DNA, the CDR3 is TGTGCCAGCAGCGGACGGACAGTAGGGAATTCACCCCTCCACTTT. Full variable domain (missing parts from reference TRBV7-2 and TRBJ1-6): GAGVSQSPSNKVTEKGKDVELRCDPISGHTALYWYRQSLGQGLEFLIYFQGNSAPDKSGLPSDRFSAERTGGSVSTLTIQRTQQEDSAVYLCASSGRTVGNSPLHFGNGTRLTVT.

This CDR3 reads CASIIGWTGGSYGYTF. In nucleotides, the CDR3 is TGTGCCAGCATCATAGGGTGGACAGGGGGCAGCTATGGCTACACCTTC. The chain carries TRBV7-2 and TRBJ1-2; 11 nucleotides match TRBD1. Looked up from germline, CDR1 is SGHTA and CDR2 is FQGNSA. Unmatched junction bases numbered 11, after V lost 7 bases and J lost 4 bases. The CDR3 extends over 16 amino acids.

The V and J genes are TRBV7-9 and TRBJ1-4, with D possibly matching TRBD1 (5 bases). In germline, CDR1 is SEHNR, CDR2 FQNEAQ (reference sequence). V was clipped by 4 bases and J by 6 bases, with 9 bases between them. The CDR3 totals 13 residues. The CDR3 DNA reads TGTGCCAGCAGCTCCGGGACCTATGAAAAACTGTTTTTT. Its protein product is CASSSGTYEKLFF. Supplemented by reference TRBV7-9 and TRBJ1-4, the full variable domain reads DTGVSQNPRHKITKRGQNVTFRCDPISEHNRLYWYRQTLGQGPEFLTYFQNEAQLEKSRLLSDRFSAERPKGSFSTLEIQRTEQGDSAMYLCASSSGTYEKLFFGSGTQLSVL.

The chain combines TRBV10-3 with TRBJ2-1; D uncertain. Germline CDR1 and CDR2: ENHRY and SYGVKD. CDR3 length equals 15 residues. Trimming stripped 3 bases from V and 7 bases from J, with 16 bases between. The CDR3 DNA follows: TGTGCCATCAGTGATGCAGGACCTAATAAAAATGAGCAGTTCTTC. Translating it yields CAISDAGPNKNEQFF.

The chain uses TRBV10-2 and TRBJ1-1; perhaps TRBD1 as D (6 bases). The germline gives CDR1 WSHSY, CDR2 SAAADI. The V and J ends lost 0 bases and 4 bases respectively, with 9 bases between them. The CDR3 has 14 amino acids. As DNA, the CDR3 is TGCGCCAGCAGTGAGTCAGGGGGGACCACTGAAGCTTTCTTT. Amino acid sequence: CASSESGGTTEAFF.

The chain is built from TRBV20-1 and TRBJ2-1; tentative D call: TRBD2 (6 bases). This CDR3 is built from 15 residues. The germline V gene encodes CDR1 DFQATT and CDR2 SNEGSKA (reference sequence). Deletions cut 4 bases from V and 4 bases from J, with 17 bases between. The CDR3 nucleotides are TGCAGTGCTACCAAGACTATGGCGGGATACAATGAGCAGTTCTTC. It codes for CSATKTMAGYNEQFF.

The chain links TRBV6-6 to TRBJ1-2; D is unclear. The V gene lost 5 bases and the J gene lost 8 bases, with 18 bases spanning the gap. This CDR3 comprises 14 residues. Germline V gene sequence: CDR1 MNHNY, CDR2 SVGAGI (reference sequence). CDR3: CASSLSSGPGGYTF. The CDR3 DNA reads as TGTGCCAGCAGTCTATCAAGTGGCCCGGGGGGCTACACCTTC.

This clonotype was recorded only once. The chain couples TRBV20-1 to TRBJ2-1; D may be TRBD1 (5 bases). CDR3 length: 11 amino acids. V was pared by 5 bases and J by 8 bases, with 10 bases between. Looked up from germline, CDR1 is DFQATT and CDR2 is SNEGSKA (reference sequence). The CDR3 DNA follows: TGCAGTGCTGGGTGGGGCTATGAGCAGTTCTTC. It is translated as CSAGWGYEQFF.

V gene TRBV12-3 or TRBV12-4 combines with J gene TRBJ2-1; 9 positions agree with TRBD1. This CDR3 has 16 residues. Trimming at V came to 6 bases and at J to 6 bases, leaving 12 bases not matched to a gene. CDR3 coding DNA: TGTGCCAGCAGCCCCGGGACAGGGAAATTGGGCAATGAGCAGTTCTTC. Protein sequence: CASSPGTGKLGNEQFF.

The chain has TRBV9 and TRBJ2-7, with a tentative D call TRBD2 (7 bases). The V end was cut by 3 bases, the J end by 1 base, with 14 bases between. Per the germline V gene, CDR1 is SGDLS and CDR2 is YYNGEE. CDR3 length: 15 residues. In DNA, the CDR3 is TGTGCCAGCAGCGAGGGGGGGACCTCTTCCTACGAGCAGTACTTC. Amino acids: CASSEGGTSSYEQYF. The full variable domain, in which reference TRBV9 and TRBJ2-7 provide the parts outside the CDR3, is DSGVTQTPKHLITATGQRVTLRCSPRSGDLSVYWYQQSLDQGLQFLIQYYNGEERAKGNILERFSAQQFPDLHSELNLSSLELGDSALYFCASSEGGTSSYEQYFGPGTRLTVT.

This clonotype was detected only a few times. This sequence joins TRBV6-1 and TRBJ2-7, with D possibly TRBD2 on 5 matching bases. The CDR3 is made up of 12 amino acids. CDR1 is MNHNS, CDR2 SASEGT, per germline. V lost 4 bases, J lost 5 bases, and 9 bases lay in between. The CDR3: CASSVGGHEQYF. As DNA, the CDR3 is TGTGCCAGCAGTGTTGGAGGACACGAGCAGTACTTC.

This clonotype has a handful of counts. The chain has TRBV20-1 and TRBJ2-1; TRBD1 aligns across 8 bases. CDR1 DFQATT and CDR2 SNEGSKA come from the germline V gene (reference sequence). V gave up 1 base and J gave up 6 bases; unmatched junction bases: 5. The CDR3 length is 14 residues. CDR3 nucleotides: TGCAGTGCTAGAGGGGACAGGTACCCCAATGAGCAGTTCTTC. Translation: CSARGDRYPNEQFF.

The gene calls are TRBV7-2 and TRBJ1-5, with D possibly matching TRBD1 (5 bases). Trimming removed 1 base at V and 0 bases at J, with 13 bases between. CDR1 and CDR2 (germline): SGHTA, FQGNSA. This CDR3 contains 17 residues. DNA for the CDR3: TGTGCCAGCAGCTTAGGCTGGGACGGATATAGCAATCAGCCCCAGCATTTT. Translated, it gives CASSLGWDGYSNQPQHF.

The chain recombines TRBV7-6 with TRBJ2-7; D is uncertain. Germline CDR1 SGHVS, CDR2 FNYEAQ. This CDR3 region has 15 residues. The germline V and J ends were trimmed by 5 bases and 0 bases, with 14 bases remaining between them. For the CDR3, the DNA is TGTGCCAGCAGCAGGATGTCCGCCCTCTCCTACGAGCAGTACTTC. Its protein is CASSRMSALSYEQYF. The variable domain in full, with the rest retrieved from reference TRBV7-6 and TRBJ2-7, is GAGVSQSPRYKVTKRGQDVALRCDPISGHVSLYWYRQALGQGPEFLTYFNYEAQQDKSGLPNDRFSAERPEGSISTLTIQRTEQRDSAMYRCASSRMSALSYEQYFGPGTRLTVT.